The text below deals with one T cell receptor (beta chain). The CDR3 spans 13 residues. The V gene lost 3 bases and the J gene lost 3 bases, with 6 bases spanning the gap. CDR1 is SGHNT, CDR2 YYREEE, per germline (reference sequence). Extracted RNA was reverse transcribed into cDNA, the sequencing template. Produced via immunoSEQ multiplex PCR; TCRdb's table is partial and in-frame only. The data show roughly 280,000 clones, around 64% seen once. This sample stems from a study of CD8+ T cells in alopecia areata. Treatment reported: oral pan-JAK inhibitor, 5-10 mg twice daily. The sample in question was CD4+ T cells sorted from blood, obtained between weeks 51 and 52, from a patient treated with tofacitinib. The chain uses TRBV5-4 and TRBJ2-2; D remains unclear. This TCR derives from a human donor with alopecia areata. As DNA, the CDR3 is TGTGCCAGCAGCTCCTACTACACCGGGGAGCTGTTTTTT. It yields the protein CASSSYYTGELFF.